This T cell receptor (beta chain) was identified in a study of cytomegalovirus exposure and HLA in healthy donors. Findings of the study overall: Other equally common chains were less clonally expanded than HLA-associated TCR beta chains, a later analysis showed. Likely technical artifact: a cluster of highly shared sequence variants.

Primers: 60 Vbeta forward and 13 Jbeta reverse. Assay: immunoSEQ multiplex PCR; the TCRdb copy retains only in-frame clones and omits some. The data show 75,000 to 90,000 clones, over 75% seen once. Comments on this clone: Its antigen is currently unknown.

The V end lost 0 bases, the J end lost 5 bases, and 5 bases lay between the germline ends. Germline CDR1 is MNHEY and CDR2 is SVGAGI. The CDR3 covers 14 residues. Participants comprised healthy donors of bone marrow. V and J are TRBV6-5 and TRBJ1-6; no clear D. Material: PBMCs. The clonotype originates from a human donor in good health. CDR3 loop: CASSYSSDNSPLHF. The CDR3 DNA follows: TGTGCCAGCAGTTACTCTTCCGATAATTCACCCCTCCACTTT.